A selection of T cell receptor beta chains follows, all from one sample in a study of T cell responses to AZD1222 COVID-19 vaccine. The protocol was immunoSEQ multiplex PCR, while the TCRdb copy is restricted to in-frame clones and leaves out a portion. The table lists some 60,000 clones, 65% to 80% of them singletons, with about 3.7% in the top ten. Sequenced material: peripheral blood, taken 28 days after the second AZD1222 dose. The receptors come from an adult who received the AZD1222 COVID-19 vaccine. The CDR3 runs from the conserved cysteine through the conserved F or W. D genes are given only for firm matches. Clone size is not always given. Where it is, it says once, few, many or a class for expanded clones.

v_gene	j_gene	abundance	d_gene	CDR3nt	CDR3aa
TRBV5-1	TRBJ1-4	-	-	TGCGCCAGCAGCCCCTCAACGCAGGGTGAAAAACTGTTTTTT	CASSPSTQGEKLFF
TRBV5-1	TRBJ2-7	-	-	TGCGCCAGCAGCTACGAGACACCTCCCTACGAGCAGTACTTC	CASSYETPPYEQYF
TRBV5-5	TRBJ2-7	-	TRBD1	TGTGCCAGCAGCTTGGGGGTGACAGGGGGCTACGAGCAGTACTTC	CASSLGVTGGYEQYF
TRBV19	TRBJ1-6	-	-	TGTGCCAGTAGTCTCCGGGGGTTCTATAATTCACCCCTCCACTTT	CASSLRGFYNSPLHF
TRBV5-4	TRBJ2-2	-	TRBD2	TGTGCCAGCAGCTTGGGGCTAGCGGGGGGCACCGGGGAGCTGTTTTTT	CASSLGLAGGTGELFF
TRBV7-9	TRBJ1-2	few	TRBD1	TGTGCCAGTTGCCGGACAGGGGGCGCTTGGGGCTACACCTTC	CASCRTGGAWGYTF
TRBV28	TRBJ2-7	-	TRBD1	TGTGCCACGATGGACAGGGGCAGCTCCTACGAGCAGTACTTC	CATMDRGSSYEQYF
TRBV14	TRBJ2-7	-	TRBD2	TGTGCCAGCAGCCTCGGACTAGCGGGGGCAGTCTCCTACGAGCAGTACTTC	CASSLGLAGAVSYEQYF
TRBV7-9	TRBJ2-7	-	TRBD2	TGTGCCAGCACTGAAGCGGGGAACTACGAGCAGTACTTC	CASTEAGNYEQYF
TRBV6-5	TRBJ1-5	-	-	TGTGCCAGCAGATTGAACTGGGTTCAGCCCCAGCATTTT	CASRLNWVQPQHF
TRBV18	TRBJ2-1	once	-	TGTGCCAGCTCACCAAGCGGGCGGACTAACTACAATGAGCAGTTCTTC	CASSPSGRTNYNEQFF
TRBV7-3	TRBJ2-1	-	TRBD2	TGTGCCAGCAGCTTAGAAGTCGCGGGGGGGCCAAGTGAGCAGTTCTTC	CASSLEVAGGPSEQFF
TRBV27	TRBJ2-6	-	-	TGTGCCAGCAAAAGACACTCTGGGGCCAACGTCCTGACTTTC	CASKRHSGANVLTF
TRBV24-1	TRBJ2-3	once	-	TGTGCCACCAGTGATTTTACTAGAGGTGATACGCAGTATTTT	CATSDFTRGDTQYF
TRBV5-1	TRBJ2-3	-	TRBD1	TGCGCCAGCACCCGGACAGGGGCCGGGAACACAGATACGCAGTATTTT	CASTRTGAGNTDTQYF
TRBV13	TRBJ1-4	few	-	TGTGCCAGCAGAGATGGTAGGGCAAATGAAAAACTGTTTTTT	CASRDGRANEKLFF
TRBV5-1	TRBJ1-1	once	-	TGCGCCAGCAGCCTAGGGACGTCCGAAGCTTTCTTT	CASSLGTSEAFF
TRBV9	TRBJ1-5	-	-	TGTGCCAGCAGCGCCGGGACGGCCTCTAATCAGCCCCAGCATTTT	CASSAGTASNQPQHF
TRBV5-6	TRBJ2-2	-	-	TGTGCCAGCAGCCTTACCACCGGGGAGCTGTTTTTT	CASSLTTGELFF
TRBV28	TRBJ2-1	-	TRBD2	TGTGCCAGCAGTCGGACTAGCGGGGGGGCCAAGCAGTTCTTC	CASSRTSGGAKQFF
TRBV27	TRBJ1-4	-	-	TGTGCCAGCAAGGGGTGGGACAATAATGAAAAACTGTTTTTT	CASKGWDNNEKLFF
TRBV28	TRBJ2-2	once	TRBD2	TGTGCCAGCAGTTTAGCGGGGGTAGTCACCGGGGAGCTGTTTTTT	CASSLAGVVTGELFF
TRBV12-5	TRBJ1-2	-	-	TGTGCTAGTGAGGGACGGACGTATGGCTACACCTTC	CASEGRTYGYTF
TRBV14	TRBJ2-7	few	-	TGTGCCAGCACCCAGACACTAAGACAGGCGCCCTACGAGCAGTACTTC	CASTQTLRQAPYEQYF
TRBV13	TRBJ2-3	-	-	TGTGCCAGCAGCTTATCCCCAGATACGCAGTATTTT	CASSLSPDTQYF
TRBV2	TRBJ1-4	-	-	TGTGCCAGCAGTGAAGATTTGGTGGAAAAACTGTTTTTT	CASSEDLVEKLFF
TRBV18	TRBJ2-1	-	-	TGTGCCAGCTCGCCGGAGGGCAATGAGCAGTTCTTC	CASSPEGNEQFF
TRBV25-1	TRBJ2-1	-	-	TGTGCCAGCAGAGGGGGGTACAATGAGCAGTTCTTC	CASRGGYNEQFF
TRBV18	TRBJ1-6	-	-	TGTGCCAGCTCACCAGGGCAGAGCTCCTATAATTCACCCCTCCACTTT	CASSPGQSSYNSPLHF
TRBV28	TRBJ1-4	-	-	TGTGCCAGCAGTTTTCGGGGAAATGAAAAACTGTTTTTT	CASSFRGNEKLFF
TRBV5-5	TRBJ1-3	-	-	TGTGCCAGCAGCTTGGGACAATTGGCTGGAAACACCATATATTTT	CASSLGQLAGNTIYF
TRBV6-5	TRBJ1-1	-	TRBD1	TGTGCCGCCCGGGACAGAGTTGCTGAAGCTTTCTTT	CAARDRVAEAFF
TRBV7-2	TRBJ1-1	-	TRBD1	TGTGCCAGCAGCTTAGTCGTGACAGGGGTAGGTGCTTTCTTT	CASSLVVTGVGAFF
TRBV7-7	TRBJ2-1	-	TRBD2	TGTGCTAGCAGCCCCGCGGGAGCTAGCGGACACAATGAGCAGTTCTTC	CASSPAGASGHNEQFF
TRBV4-2	TRBJ2-3	-	TRBD1	TGTGCCAGCAGCCAAGGGGGGACAGGGTCGGGTGTCCAGACAGATACGCAGTATTTT	CASSQGGTGSGVQTDTQYF
TRBV6-5	TRBJ2-1	few	TRBD2	TGTGCCAGCACTACACTAGCGGGGGGGTACAATGAGCAGTTCTTC	CASTTLAGGYNEQFF